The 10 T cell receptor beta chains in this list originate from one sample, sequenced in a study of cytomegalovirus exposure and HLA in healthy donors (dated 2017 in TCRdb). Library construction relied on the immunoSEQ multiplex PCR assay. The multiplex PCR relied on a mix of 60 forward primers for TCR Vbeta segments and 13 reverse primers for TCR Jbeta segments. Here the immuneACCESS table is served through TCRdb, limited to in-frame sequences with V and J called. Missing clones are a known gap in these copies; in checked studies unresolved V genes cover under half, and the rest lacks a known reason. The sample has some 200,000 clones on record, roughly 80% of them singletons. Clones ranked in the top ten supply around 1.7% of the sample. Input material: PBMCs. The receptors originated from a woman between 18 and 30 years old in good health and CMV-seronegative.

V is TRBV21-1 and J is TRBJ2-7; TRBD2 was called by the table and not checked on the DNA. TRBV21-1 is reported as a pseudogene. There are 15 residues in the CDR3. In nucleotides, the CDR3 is TGTGCCAGCAGTTTGGACTCTCCCCACTCCTACGAGCAGTACGTC. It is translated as CASSLDSPHSYEQYV.

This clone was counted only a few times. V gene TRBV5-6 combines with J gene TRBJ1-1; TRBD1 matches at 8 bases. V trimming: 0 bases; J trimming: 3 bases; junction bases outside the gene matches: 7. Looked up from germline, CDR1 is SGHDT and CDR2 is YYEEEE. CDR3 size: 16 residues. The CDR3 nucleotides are TGTGCCAGCAGCTTGGAGGGACAGGTAACGTACACTGAAGCTTTCTTT. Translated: CASSLEGQVTYTEAFF.

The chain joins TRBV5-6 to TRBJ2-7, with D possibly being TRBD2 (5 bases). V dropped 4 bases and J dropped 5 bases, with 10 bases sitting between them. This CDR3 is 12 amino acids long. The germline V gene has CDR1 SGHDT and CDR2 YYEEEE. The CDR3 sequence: CASSAGINEQYV. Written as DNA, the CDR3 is TGTGCCAGCAGCGCCGGGATAAACGAGCAGTACGTC.

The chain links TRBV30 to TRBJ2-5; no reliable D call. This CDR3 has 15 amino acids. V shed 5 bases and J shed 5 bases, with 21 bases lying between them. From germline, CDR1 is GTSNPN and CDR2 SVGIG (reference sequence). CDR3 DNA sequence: TGTGCCTGGTTGTTTCCGGGTGAAGAGTTCGAGACCCAGTACTTC. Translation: CAWLFPGEEFETQYF.

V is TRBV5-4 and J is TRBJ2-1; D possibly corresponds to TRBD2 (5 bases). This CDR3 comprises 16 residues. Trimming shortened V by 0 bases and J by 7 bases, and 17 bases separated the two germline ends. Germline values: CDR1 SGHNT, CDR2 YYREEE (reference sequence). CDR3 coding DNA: TGTGCCAGCAGCTTGGCTGCCGGACTCCTCGGGAATGAGCAGTTCTTC. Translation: CASSLAAGLLGNEQFF.

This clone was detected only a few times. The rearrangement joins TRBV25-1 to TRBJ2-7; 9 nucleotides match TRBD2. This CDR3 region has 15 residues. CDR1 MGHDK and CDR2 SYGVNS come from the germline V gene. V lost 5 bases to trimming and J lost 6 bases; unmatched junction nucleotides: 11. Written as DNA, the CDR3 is TGTGCCAGCAGTTCTATACTAGCGGGTAGGGTCGAGCAGTACTTC. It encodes CASSSILAGRVEQYF.

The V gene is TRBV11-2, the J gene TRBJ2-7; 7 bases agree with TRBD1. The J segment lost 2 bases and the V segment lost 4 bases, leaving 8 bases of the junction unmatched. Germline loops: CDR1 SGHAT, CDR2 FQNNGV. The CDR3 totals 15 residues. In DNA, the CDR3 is TGTGCCAGCAGCTGGACAGGATCGGACCCCTACGAGCAGTACTTC. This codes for CASSWTGSDPYEQYF.

CDR3 nucleotide sequence: TGTGCCAGCAGTTTCGGTGCCCGCCCCGATCAGCCCCAGCATTTT. Translation gives CASSFGARPDQPQHF. The chain combines TRBV28 with TRBJ1-5; D is ambiguous. The germline V gene encodes CDR1 MDHEN and CDR2 SYDVKM. The germline V and J ends were trimmed by 3 bases and 5 bases, with 14 bases remaining between them. This CDR3 spans 15 amino acids.

CDR3 protein: CASSSWTMTSVDRETQYF. For the CDR3, the DNA is TGTGCCAGCAGCTCCTGGACGATGACTAGCGTAGACCGGGAGACCCAGTACTTC. The chain couples TRBV11-3 to TRBJ2-5; 8 bases match TRBD2. The length of the CDR3 is 18 residues. Losses at the gene ends were 4 bases for V and 5 bases for J; bases not matched to a gene: 18. Germline V lookup: CDR1 SGHNT, CDR2 YENEEA.

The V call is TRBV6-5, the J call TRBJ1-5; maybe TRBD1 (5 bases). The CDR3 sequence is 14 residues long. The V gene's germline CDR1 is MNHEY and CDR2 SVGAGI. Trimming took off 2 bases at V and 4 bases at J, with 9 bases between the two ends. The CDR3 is CASSYGGENQPQHF. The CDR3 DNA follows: TGTGCCAGCAGTTACGGGGGGGAGAATCAGCCCCAGCATTTT.